Presented here are 21 T cell receptor beta chains from one specimen sequenced in a study of blood T cell repertoires in COVID-19. The repertoire was sequenced with immunoSEQ multiplex PCR; TCRdb's copy has only in-frame clones and lacks some. This table has more than 110,000 clones, about 80% appearing once. Sample: peripheral blood. These receptors were collected from a woman aged 60-75 years with acute or convalescent COVID-19.

This chain connects TRBV5-1 to TRBJ2-1; TRBD2 agrees at 7 bases. Germline V gene sequence: CDR1 SGHRS, CDR2 YFSETQ. Trimming at V came to 4 bases and at J to 10 bases, leaving 11 bases not matched to a gene. This CDR3 comprises 14 residues. CDR3 nucleotides: TGCGCCAGCAGCGGGGGGGACTTAGCGGCGGAGCAGTTCTTC. Translation gives CASSGGDLAAEQFF. The whole variable domain, filled in from reference TRBV5-1 and TRBJ2-1, reads KAGVTQTPRYLIKTRGQQVTLSCSPISGHRSVSWYQQTPGQGLQFLFEYFSETQRNKGNFPGRFSGRQFSNSRSEMNVSTLELGDSALYLCASSGGDLAAEQFFGPGTRLTVL.

This clone has just a few counts. The chain couples TRBV25-1 to TRBJ1-1; 7 bases fit TRBD1. Germline assignment: CDR1 MGHDK and CDR2 SYGVNS. V gave up 6 bases and J gave up 5 bases; unmatched junction bases: 12. The CDR3 totals 15 residues. CDR3 region: CASRFRKGARTEAFF. Written as DNA, the CDR3 is TGTGCCAGCAGGTTCAGAAAGGGGGCTAGGACTGAAGCTTTCTTT.

V usage is TRBV2 and J usage is TRBJ2-1; TRBD1 might be the D (7 bases). Germline lookup yields CDR1 SNHLY and CDR2 FYNNEI. V shed 6 bases and J shed 4 bases, with 13 bases lying between them. The CDR3 sequence is 14 residues long. The CDR3 loop is CASREGQFYNEQFF. CDR3 DNA: TGTGCCAGCAGGGAGGGACAGTTTTACAATGAGCAGTTCTTC.

The chain uses TRBV3-1 (or the pseudogene TRBV3-2) and TRBJ2-1; D gene unclear. Trimming shortened V by 3 bases and J by 9 bases, and 6 bases separated the two germline ends. The V gene's germline CDR1 is LGHDT and CDR2 YNNKEL (reference sequence). The CDR3 contains 11 residues. CDR3 sequence reads: CASSQRREQFF. The CDR3 DNA reads as TGTGCCAGCAGCCAGCGCCGTGAGCAGTTCTTC.

This chain connects TRBV28 to TRBJ1-2; the D is unclear. Germline CDR1 is MDHEN and CDR2 is SYDVKM. V was cut by 6 bases and J by 0 bases, with 14 bases left in between. The CDR3 contains 15 residues. CDR3 sequence: CASSYPILTNYGYTF. In DNA, the CDR3 is TGTGCCAGCAGCTATCCAATCCTCACTAACTATGGCTACACCTTC.

The chain links TRBV15 to TRBJ1-5, with TRBD1 identical over 9 bases. The CDR3 is made up of 13 amino acids. Germline V gene lookup returns CDR1 LNHNV and CDR2 YYDKDF (reference sequence). V shed 8 bases and J 6 bases; nucleotides not matched to a gene: 5. In DNA form, the CDR3 reads TGTGCCACCGGGACAGGGTTTCTTCAGCCCCAGCATTTT. Translation gives CATGTGFLQPQHF.

J is TRBJ2-1 and V is TRBV29-1, with 11 bases identical to TRBD2. Losses at the gene ends were 5 bases for V and 7 bases for J; bases not matched to a gene: 7. The CDR3 runs to 14 residues. The germline V gene encodes CDR1 SQVTM and CDR2 ANQGSEA. For the CDR3, the DNA is TGCAGCGTTTCGGGACTAGCGGTTTGGAATGAGCAGTTCTTC. This translates into CSVSGLAVWNEQFF.

This clone was seen just once. The gene calls are TRBV7-8 and TRBJ1-2, with a tentative D call TRBD1 (6 bases). Trimming removed 5 bases at V and 7 bases at J, with 8 bases between. Per the germline V gene, CDR1 is SGHVS and CDR2 is FQNEAQ. The CDR3 consists of 11 residues. The CDR3 spells CASSRRGGYTF. The CDR3 nucleotides read TGTGCCAGCAGCCGCAGGGGTGGCTACACCTTC.

The chain couples TRBV10-1 to TRBJ2-3; 8 positions agree with TRBD2. Losses at the gene ends were 0 bases for V and 7 bases for J; bases not matched to a gene: 6. CDR3 length equals 15 residues. From germline, CDR1 is WNHNN and CDR2 SYGVQD (reference sequence). This CDR3 is CASSESRGRLNTQYF. DNA of the CDR3: TGCGCCAGCAGTGAGTCTCGCGGGAGGCTCAATACGCAGTATTTT.

The genes are TRBV27 and TRBJ2-7, with TRBD2 identical over 12 bases. The junction had 5 bases not matched to a gene; V was cut back by 6 bases and J by 2 bases. The CDR3 consists of 15 residues. Germline V gene lookup returns CDR1 MNHEY and CDR2 SMNVEV (reference sequence). CDR3 nucleotides: TGTGCCAGCAGGCCTCGGACTAGCGGGACCTACGAGCAGTACTTC. Residues: CASRPRTSGTYEQYF.

V and J are TRBV5-1 and TRBJ2-7; a possible D gene is TRBD2 (6 bases). Germline assignment: CDR1 SGHRS and CDR2 YFSETQ. This CDR3 comprises 15 residues. V was clipped by 4 bases and J by 6 bases, with 20 bases between them. CDR3 DNA sequence: TGCGCCAGCAGCGCACCGGGAGCCCGACAGCGCGAGCAGTACTTC. As protein: CASSAPGARQREQYF.

This clone showed up just a few times. The genes are TRBV5-4 and TRBJ2-2, with D perhaps TRBD2 (5 bases). In germline, CDR1 is SGHNT, CDR2 YYREEE (reference sequence). Trimming took 0 bases from V and 8 from J, leaving 8 bases between them. The CDR3 sequence is 13 residues long. DNA for the CDR3: TGTGCCAGCAGCTTGGTGACTACTGGGGAGCTGTTTTTT. It yields the protein CASSLVTTGELFF. The full variable domain, rest sourced from reference TRBV5-4 and TRBJ2-2, is ETGVTQSPTHLIKTRGQQVTLRCSSQSGHNTVSWYQQALGQGPQFIFQYYREEENGRGNFPPRFSGLQFPNYSSELNVNALELDDSALYLCASSLVTTGELFFGEGSRLTVL.

This clone has only a few counts. For the CDR3, the DNA is TGTGCCTGGGGAGGGCGCCTCGGGTCCAATGAGCAGTTCTTC. Translation: CAWGGRLGSNEQFF. J is TRBJ2-1 and V is TRBV30; D is perhaps TRBD2 (6 bases). Germline lookup yields CDR1 GTSNPN and CDR2 SVGIG (reference sequence). V dropped 5 bases and J dropped 6 bases, with 17 bases sitting between them. The CDR3 sequence is 14 residues long.

The sample holds one count of this clone. J is TRBJ2-2 and V is TRBV3-1 (or the pseudogene TRBV3-2), with D possibly being TRBD2 (5 bases). This CDR3 region has 13 residues. Trimming shortened V by 8 bases and J by 13 bases, and 20 bases separated the two germline ends. The germline V gene encodes CDR1 LGHDT and CDR2 YNNKEL (reference sequence). The CDR3 DNA sequence: TGTGCCAGCGCCCGGGATAACCTACGGGCGCTGTTTTTT. As protein: CASARDNLRALFF.

The chain uses TRBV28 and TRBJ1-1; 10 bases are shared with TRBD1. Germline CDR1 is MDHEN and CDR2 is SYDVKM. There are 15 residues in the CDR3. V lost 6 bases and J lost 5; bases outside the gene matches: 9. CDR3 sequence reads: CASSLLPGQGTEAFF. The CDR3 DNA is TGTGCCAGCAGCCTACTGCCGGGACAGGGGACTGAAGCTTTCTTT. Full variable domain (outside the CDR3, taken from reference TRBV28 and TRBJ1-1): DVKVTQSSRYLVKRTGEKVFLECVQDMDHENMFWYRQDPGLGLRLIYFSYDVKMKEKGDIPEGYSVSREKKERFSLILESASTNQTSMYLCASSLLPGQGTEAFFGQGTRLTVV.

V gene TRBV9 combines with J gene TRBJ2-3; D is perhaps TRBD2 (6 bases). The germline V gene has CDR1 SGDLS and CDR2 YYNGEE. This CDR3 spans 16 amino acids. With 3 bases removed from V and 2 bases from J, the gap between germline ends came to 16 bases. The CDR3 protein is CASSAPGGTFTDTQYF. The CDR3, as DNA: TGTGCCAGCAGCGCACCAGGCGGGACTTTCACAGATACGCAGTATTTT.

The rearrangement links TRBV5-4 to TRBJ1-1, with D possibly being TRBD1 (5 bases). V was clipped by 4 bases and J by 3 bases, with 16 bases between them. The V gene's germline CDR1 is SGHNT and CDR2 YYREEE (reference sequence). CDR3 length: 15 amino acids. The CDR3 DNA sequence: TGTGCCAGCAGCACCCGGCACGGGGGGGACACTGAAGCTTTCTTT. This sequence encodes CASSTRHGGDTEAFF.

V usage is TRBV6-5 and J usage is TRBJ1-2; TRBD1 is a possible D gene (6 bases). The CDR3 is 15 amino acids. CDR1 and CDR2 from the germline V gene are MNHEY and SVGAGI. Trimming pared 0 bases from V and 8 bases from J, leaving 16 bases between. Here the CDR3 DNA reads TGTGCCAGCAGTTACTCGAGGGGGGGGGCGATAGGCTACACCTTC. As protein: CASSYSRGGAIGYTF.

The chain links TRBV18 to TRBJ1-1, with TRBD1 matching over 7 bases. CDR3 size: 16 residues. With V trimmed by 5 bases and J by 1 base, 10 bases remained unmatched. CDR1 and CDR2 (germline): KGHSH, LQKENI. The DNA for the CDR3 is TGTGCCAGCTCAGTTACCCGGACAGGATGGAACACTGAAGCTTTCTTT. Its translation: CASSVTRTGWNTEAFF.

This clone was observed a single time. This sequence joins TRBV20-1 and TRBJ2-5, with 14 bases matching TRBD2. V shed 6 bases and J 5 bases; nucleotides not matched to a gene: 11. The germline gives CDR1 DFQATT, CDR2 SNEGSKA (reference sequence). The CDR3 consists of 16 residues. Here the CDR3 reads CSASGTSGSERETQYF. CDR3 coding DNA: TGCAGTGCGAGTGGGACTAGCGGGAGTGAGCGGGAGACCCAGTACTTC.

This CDR3 reads CASSFSRGPNQPQHF. CDR3 in DNA: TGTGCCAGCAGTTTTAGCAGGGGGCCTAATCAGCCCCAGCATTTT. This sequence joins TRBV27 and TRBJ1-5, with 8 bases aligning to TRBD1. V was pared by 3 bases and J by 4 bases, with 5 bases of the junction left unmatched. CDR1 MNHEY and CDR2 SMNVEV come from the germline V gene (reference sequence). This CDR3 is built from 15 residues.